Listed below are T cell receptor beta chains from one sample, sequenced in a study of T cell changes during pregnancy in multiple sclerosis. TCRdb keeps only in-frame clones here, not all; method: immunoSEQ multiplex PCR. This repertoire shows 45,000 to 55,000 clones, nearly 95% found once; its top ten account for around 0.61%. Sequences were derived from CD4+ T cells from peripheral blood mononuclear cells, sampled after pregnancy. Every receptor here comes from a female donor in good health, enrolled as a control in a pregnancy study. Each CDR3 is given with its conserved first and last residue. D genes are given only for firm matches. Size is stated for part of the rows, as once, few or many counts, or as a class when the clone is expanded.

cdr3_nt	cdr3_aa	d_call	v_call	j_call	clone_size
TGTGCCAGCAGTTTAAGCAATCAGCCCCAGCATTTT	CASSLSNQPQHF	-	TRBV2	TRBJ1-5	-
TGTGCCAGCAGTGAAGACAGGGGGGATTCACCCCTCCACTTT	CASSEDRGDSPLHF	TRBD1	TRBV2	TRBJ1-6	once
TGTGCCAGTAGTATTCAGGGGGCAATCTCGGGCAATATCTACGAGCAGTACTTC	CASSIQGAISGNIYEQYF	TRBD1	TRBV19	TRBJ2-7	once
TGTGCCAGCAGCCAAGAAGGGAGCAAAGATACGCAGTATTTT	CASSQEGSKDTQYF	-	TRBV4-2	TRBJ2-3	-
TGTGCCAGCAGCTTAGGTAGCCTCAGCACAGATACGCAGTATTTT	CASSLGSLSTDTQYF	-	TRBV7-6	TRBJ2-3	-
TGTGCCAGCAGTGAGGGGGGACTTAATGAAAAACTGTTTTTT	CASSEGGLNEKLFF	-	TRBV2	TRBJ1-4	-
TGTGCCAGTTGTTCGGGGGACAGGCCAGAATCTTATGGCTACACCTTC	CASCSGDRPESYGYTF	TRBD1	TRBV19	TRBJ1-2	-
TGTGCCAGCAGCTCATCGGGTGTTGGCTACACCTTC	CASSSSGVGYTF	-	TRBV9	TRBJ1-2	-
TGTGCCAGCAGTTTAGCGTCGGTGAACACTGAAGCTTTCTTT	CASSLASVNTEAFF	-	TRBV28	TRBJ1-1	-
TGTGCCAGCAGCGCTAGCGGGCATGAGCAGTTCTTC	CASSASGHEQFF	TRBD2	TRBV2	TRBJ2-1	-
TGTGCCAGCAGCTTAGCAGGGAGTGAAGAGACCCAGTACTTC	CASSLAGSEETQYF	-	TRBV7-9	TRBJ2-5	-
TGTGCCAGCAGCTTAGTGGTCGGGAGCACCTTCTACGAGCAGTACTTC	CASSLVVGSTFYEQYF	-	TRBV11-2	TRBJ2-7	-
TGTGCCAGCAGCTCGAGGGGACAGACCTCAGCAAACTATGGCTACACCTTC	CASSSRGQTSANYGYTF	TRBD1	TRBV7-9	TRBJ1-2	once
TGTGCCTGGAAGTCCACTAACACCGGGGAGCTGTTTTTT	CAWKSTNTGELFF	-	TRBV30	TRBJ2-2	-
TGTGCCAGCAGCCCGGGGGGGGTAGCAGATACGCAGTATTTT	CASSPGGVADTQYF	TRBD2	TRBV4-2	TRBJ2-3	-
TGTGCCACCAGCAGAGATCGGTACGGAGAGACCCAGTACTTC	CATSRDRYGETQYF	-	TRBV15	TRBJ2-5	-
TGTGCCAGCTCGCCGAGCCGGGACAGGGTTTCGAACACTGAAGCTTTCTTT	CASSPSRDRVSNTEAFF	TRBD1	TRBV18	TRBJ1-1	-
TGCAGCGTTGATGGCGGGAGGGGGTCCTACAATGAGCAGTTCTTC	CSVDGGRGSYNEQFF	TRBD2	TRBV29-1	TRBJ2-1	-
TGCGCCAGCAGCTTGGCGCTCTCGGAGGATGGCTACACCTTC	CASSLALSEDGYTF	-	TRBV5-1	TRBJ1-2	-
TGCGCCAGCAGCCAAGCCCTAGCGGCGAACACCGGGGAGCTGTTTTTT	CASSQALAANTGELFF	TRBD2	TRBV4-1	TRBJ2-2	-
TGCGCCAGCAGCCTCTTAGCGGGGGGCTCCTACGAGCAGTACTTC	CASSLLAGGSYEQYF	TRBD2	TRBV4-1	TRBJ2-7	-
TGTGCCAGCAGCCTGGGGAGGGCGGATACGCAGTATTTT	CASSLGRADTQYF	TRBD2	TRBV9	TRBJ2-3	-
TGTGCCAGTAGCTATAGCAATCAGCCCCAGCATTTT	CASSYSNQPQHF	-	TRBV19	TRBJ1-5	few
TGTGCCAGTAGTAAACGCGTGGTCACTGAAGCTTTCTTT	CASSKRVVTEAFF	-	TRBV19	TRBJ1-1	-
TGTGCCAGCAGCTTGGCTGGGGGAGGGCCAGAGACCCAGTACTTC	CASSLAGGGPETQYF	TRBD2	TRBV5-8	TRBJ2-5	-
TGTGCCAGCAGCTTGGCCACGGTTGCCGGGACAGGGATGTTTTTT	CASSLATVAGTGMFF	TRBD1	TRBV5-5	TRBJ1-4	-
TGTGCCAGTACCATCCAGGCGAGCGGCGGTACAGATACGCAGTATTTT	CASTIQASGGTDTQYF	-	TRBV19	TRBJ2-3	-
TGTGCCAGCTCACCGACAGGGGTCACAGATACGCAGTATTTT	CASSPTGVTDTQYF	TRBD1	TRBV18	TRBJ2-3	-
TGTGCCAGTCAGAGAGGGGGAGCGAACACCGGGGAGCTGTTTTTT	CASQRGGANTGELFF	-	TRBV6-5	TRBJ2-2	-
TGTGCCAGCACCCCCTGGGTCGGACAGGGAGCCAAAAACATTCAGTACTTC	CASTPWVGQGAKNIQYF	TRBD1	TRBV2	TRBJ2-4	-
TGTGCCAGCAGCTTCCGGGACTGGCGCACAGATACGCAGTATTTT	CASSFRDWRTDTQYF	-	TRBV28	TRBJ2-3	-
TGCGCCAGCAGCCCTCAGGGGGGATCAAGCTCCTACGAGCAGTACTTC	CASSPQGGSSSYEQYF	-	TRBV4-1	TRBJ2-7	-
TGTGCCAGCAGCTTAGATCGGCAGGGAGGAGCTTTCTTT	CASSLDRQGGAFF	-	TRBV11-2	TRBJ1-1	-
TGTGCCATCAGTGAGGCAGGGAATGAAAAACTGTTTTTT	CAISEAGNEKLFF	-	TRBV10-3	TRBJ1-4	-
TGTGCCAGCAGCTTAGCGGGGACTAGCACAGATACGCAGTATTTT	CASSLAGTSTDTQYF	-	TRBV11-2	TRBJ2-3	-
TGTGCCAGCAGCTTAGTAGTGGCTAGCGGAGATACGCAGTATTTT	CASSLVVASGDTQYF	TRBD2	TRBV7-2	TRBJ2-3	once
TGCGCCAGCAGCCGGACAGGGGGTGAGGAGGACACTGAAGCTTTCTTT	CASSRTGGEEDTEAFF	TRBD1	TRBV5-1	TRBJ1-1	-
TGTGCCAGCATCCCGGGACTAGCGGGAAGGGTTGACTACGAGCAGTACTTC	CASIPGLAGRVDYEQYF	TRBD2	TRBV28	TRBJ2-7	-
TGTGCCAGCAGCGATACCAGCGGGAGGGAATACAATGAGCAGTTCTTC	CASSDTSGREYNEQFF	TRBD2	TRBV5-4	TRBJ2-1	-
TGTGCCAGCAGCGAGGGAGAACTGACAGGATTGAATGAGCAGTTCTTC	CASSEGELTGLNEQFF	-	TRBV9	TRBJ2-1	-
TGTGCCAGCAGCCAAGATAGTGGACTAGCAGGGTACTTC	CASSQDSGLAGYF	TRBD2	TRBV4-2	TRBJ2-4	-
TGTGCCACCAGCAGAGACGTTGGAAACACCATATATTTT	CATSRDVGNTIYF	-	TRBV15	TRBJ1-3	-
TGTGCCAGCAGCTTGACAGGGGGCGATAGCAATCAGCCCCAGCATTTT	CASSLTGGDSNQPQHF	TRBD1	TRBV5-5	TRBJ1-5	-
TGTGCCAGCAGCTCGGGACTAGCGGGCGAGTACGAGCAGTACTTC	CASSSGLAGEYEQYF	TRBD2	TRBV5-5	TRBJ2-7	-
TGTGCCTGGAGACCCCCCGGGAACATTCAGTACTTC	CAWRPPGNIQYF	-	TRBV30	TRBJ2-4	-
TGTGCTAGCAGCTTAGGTGGCGGCGGCTCCTACGAGCAGTACTTC	CASSLGGGGSYEQYF	-	TRBV7-7	TRBJ2-7	-
TGTGCCAGCAGTGTGCAGCGGGGCTCGGCAGATACGCAGTATTTT	CASSVQRGSADTQYF	TRBD2	TRBV2	TRBJ2-3	-
TGTGCCAGCAGCTTGGTGAGAACTAGCGGGGTCTGGGATGAGCAGTTCTTC	CASSLVRTSGVWDEQFF	TRBD2	TRBV5-6	TRBJ2-1	-
TGTGCCAGCAGGGAGACCAGTAGCGGGGGCGAGCAGTACTTC	CASRETSSGGEQYF	TRBD2	TRBV6-1	TRBJ2-7	-
TGTGCCAGCAGTTACTCGGGAGGAGGCGGCTCTGGCTACACCTTC	CASSYSGGGGSGYTF	-	TRBV6-5	TRBJ1-2	-
TGTGCCAGCAGGTCTCCTAGCGGGGGGAATGAAGAGACCCAGTACTTC	CASRSPSGGNEETQYF	TRBD2	TRBV5-4	TRBJ2-5	-
TGTGCCAGCAGCTCCTTAGGGGCCGTAGAGACCCAGTACTTC	CASSSLGAVETQYF	-	TRBV5-5	TRBJ2-5	-
TGTGCCAGCAGTTACTCGGGGGGGGCAGTGAACACTGAAGCTTTCTTT	CASSYSGGAVNTEAFF	-	TRBV6-5	TRBJ1-1	-
TGTGCCAGCAGTATTTGGGCAACCGGGGAGCTGTTTTTT	CASSIWATGELFF	-	TRBV6-4	TRBJ2-2	-
TGTGCCAGCAGCTCTACAGGGGCCCTAAGTTCTGGGGCCAACGTCCTGACTTTC	CASSSTGALSSGANVLTF	TRBD1	TRBV4-2	TRBJ2-6	-
TGTGCCAGCGCGAAGGGGGGGTGGGATGAAAAACTGTTTTTT	CASAKGGWDEKLFF	-	TRBV9	TRBJ1-4	-
TGTGCCAGCAGCGTCGGGACAGCTGGGCAAGAGACCCAGTACTTC	CASSVGTAGQETQYF	TRBD1	TRBV5-4	TRBJ2-5	-
TGTGCCAGCAGCTTAGCCGGGATGACAGATACGCAGTATTTT	CASSLAGMTDTQYF	-	TRBV7-2	TRBJ2-3	-
TGTGCCAGCAGCCAAATACTCTCCGGACAAGCAAGCTATGGCTACACCTTC	CASSQILSGQASYGYTF	-	TRBV14	TRBJ1-2	once
TGTGCCACCAGCAGGACAGGGGGCGATGGAAACACCATATATTTT	CATSRTGGDGNTIYF	TRBD1	TRBV15	TRBJ1-3	-